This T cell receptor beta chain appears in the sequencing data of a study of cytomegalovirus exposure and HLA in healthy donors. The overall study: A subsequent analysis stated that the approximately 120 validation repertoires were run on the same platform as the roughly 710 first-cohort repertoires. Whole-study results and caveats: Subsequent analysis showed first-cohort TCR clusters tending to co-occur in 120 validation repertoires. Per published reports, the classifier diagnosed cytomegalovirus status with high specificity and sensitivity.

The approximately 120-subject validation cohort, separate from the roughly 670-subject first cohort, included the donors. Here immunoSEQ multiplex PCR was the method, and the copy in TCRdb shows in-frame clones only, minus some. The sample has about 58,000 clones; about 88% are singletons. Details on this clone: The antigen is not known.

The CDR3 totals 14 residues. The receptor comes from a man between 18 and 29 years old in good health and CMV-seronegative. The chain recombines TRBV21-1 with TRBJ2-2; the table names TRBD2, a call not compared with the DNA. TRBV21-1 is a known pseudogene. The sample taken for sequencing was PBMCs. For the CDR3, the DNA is TGTGCCACCAGTAGCGGGGCAGAGACCGGGGAGCTGTTTTTT. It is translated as CATSSGAETGELFF.